This TCR beta chain was captured in a study of blood T cell repertoires in COVID-19. Losses at the gene ends were 4 bases for V and 5 bases for J; bases not matched to a gene: 2. The germline gives CDR1 LGHNA, CDR2 YSLEER. The CDR3 has 14 amino acids. Original processing notes: Amplification of reference gene primers was used by the study to estimate nucleated cell counts. TCRdb's table, derived via immunoSEQ multiplex PCR, lists solely in-frame clones and lacks some. V and J calls and clone size come straight from that table; D and trimming were deduced from the DNA. The data contain fewer than 300,000 clones, 80% to 95% of them singletons. Participants spanned ages about 18 to 90 years and resided in some 22 US areas. Clinical history reported by participants formed the basis on which cohorts were assigned.

The sequence derives from a woman in her thirties who had recovered from COVID-19. The sample was PBMCs or T cells enriched from blood (not recorded which). This sequence joins TRBV4-3 and TRBJ2-3; 11 bases match TRBD2. The CDR3 DNA reads as TGCGCCAGCAGCCTGACTAGCGGGGAAGATACGCAGTATTTT. Amino acid sequence: CASSLTSGEDTQYF.